Below, one T cell receptor beta chain is given with its context. The data belong to a study of blood T cells in healthy people across ages. Using a J-beta primer mix together with a sample-barcoded 5' primer, a second PCR was run for about 6 to 12 cycles. TCRdb recomputed calls from the 5' RACE reads with MiXCR, one row per CDR3 protein. The data show fewer than 900,000 distinct CDR3 sequences, roughly 44% seen once. The CDR3 spans 11 residues. The V end lost 5 bases, the J end lost 10 bases, and 14 bases lay between the germline ends. In germline, CDR1 is DFQATT, CDR2 SNEGSKA (reference sequence). The J gene is TRBJ2-5, the V gene TRBV20-1, with D possibly matching TRBD2 (6 bases). Sequenced: blood. The receptor comes from an older woman in good health. The CDR3 DNA reads TGCAGTGCTTTCCGCGGAGGGGTCCAGTACTTC. Protein product: CSAFRGGVQYF.